These 25 T cell receptor beta chains came from one sample sequenced in a study of blood T cell repertoires in COVID-19. Measured with immunoSEQ multiplex PCR; TCRdb has only the in-frame clones, and not every one. This sample yields some 70,000 clones, of which around 85% are seen a single time; approximately 9.2% belongs to the top ten. The sequencing input was peripheral blood. These TCRs come from a woman aged 45-59 years with acute or convalescent COVID-19.

This sequence joins TRBV7-9 and TRBJ2-6, with no clear D. Trimming shortened V by 11 bases and J by 1 base, and 18 bases separated the two germline ends. This CDR3 spans 16 amino acids. CDR1 SEHNR and CDR2 FQNEAQ come from the germline V gene (reference sequence). Here the CDR3 reads CAYTIWSGSGANVLTF. DNA of the CDR3: TGTGCCTACACAATCTGGTCCGGGTCTGGGGCCAACGTCCTGACTTTC.

This chain links TRBV10-3 with TRBJ2-7; maybe TRBD1 (7 bases). The CDR3 is 15 residues long. Germline assignment: CDR1 ENHRY and CDR2 SYGVKD. Trimming removed 3 bases at V and 2 bases at J, with 14 bases between. The DNA of the CDR3 is TGTGCCATCAGTGATGGAGGGGGCCCGACCTACGAGCAGTACTTC. Protein sequence: CAISDGGGPTYEQYF.

The rearrangement uses TRBV11-2 and TRBJ2-3; the D gene is possibly TRBD2 (6 bases). CDR3 length: 14 residues. Between the trimmed V and J ends, which lost 4 bases and 1 base, there was a span of 9 bases. CDR1 is SGHAT and CDR2 is FQNNGV in the germline V gene. CDR3 sequence reads: CASSYGRGTDTQYF. The CDR3 nucleotides are TGTGCCAGCAGCTACGGGAGAGGCACAGATACGCAGTATTTT.

The rearrangement joins TRBV5-4 to TRBJ2-1; TRBD2 agrees at 12 bases. Germline values: CDR1 SGHNT, CDR2 YYREEE (reference sequence). J lost 8 bases, V lost 3 bases, and 9 bases had no gene match. CDR3 length: 16 residues. CDR3 loop: CASSSRASGGGDEQFF. As DNA, the CDR3 is TGTGCCAGCAGCTCGCGGGCTAGCGGGGGGGGCGATGAGCAGTTCTTC.

The chain employs TRBV30 and TRBJ1-2; 9 bases are a match to TRBD1. Trimming at V came to 5 bases and at J to 5 bases, leaving 12 bases not matched to a gene. Germline CDR1 and CDR2: GTSNPN and SVGIG (reference sequence). The CDR3 runs to 15 residues. CDR3 sequence: CAWATGTGIWYGYTF. The CDR3 DNA reads as TGTGCCTGGGCTACCGGGACAGGGATCTGGTATGGCTACACCTTC.

J is TRBJ2-1 and V is TRBV28, with 9 bases aligning to TRBD2. Germline CDR1 reads MDHEN; CDR2 reads SYDVKM. The CDR3 consists of 17 residues. The trim removed 6 bases at V and 2 bases at J, leaving 11 bases unmatched. For the CDR3, the DNA is TGTGCCAGCAGGCACACGAGTAGCGGGGGCCCCTACAATGAGCAGTTCTTC. Protein: CASRHTSSGGPYNEQFF.

The gene calls are TRBV3-1 (or the pseudogene TRBV3-2) and TRBJ2-5; D ambiguous. The V end lost 1 base, the J end lost 5 bases, and 14 bases lay between the germline ends. CDR3 length equals 15 residues. CDR1 LGHDT and CDR2 YNNKEL come from the germline V gene (reference sequence). The CDR3 region is CASSQVQQPSETQYF. The CDR3 region has the DNA TGTGCCAGCAGCCAAGTTCAACAGCCTTCTGAGACCCAGTACTTC.

The gene calls are TRBV11-2 and TRBJ1-6, with TRBD1 matching over 7 bases. This CDR3 has 13 amino acids. The trim removed 5 bases at V and 8 bases at J, leaving 3 bases unmatched. The germline V gene has CDR1 SGHAT and CDR2 FQNNGV. The CDR3 protein is CASSPTGDSPLHF. DNA for the CDR3: TGTGCCAGCAGCCCTACAGGGGATTCACCCCTCCACTTT.

The chain carries TRBV9 and TRBJ2-1; no definite D call. Germline CDR1 reads SGDLS; CDR2 reads YYNGEE. V gave up 0 bases and J gave up 0 bases, with 7 bases separating them. The CDR3 has 15 residues. CDR3 region: CASSVEPSSYNEQFF. The CDR3 nucleotides read TGTGCCAGCAGCGTAGAGCCGAGCTCCTACAATGAGCAGTTCTTC.

The V call is TRBV7-2, the J call TRBJ1-2; D unresolved. Germline CDR1 and CDR2: SGHTA and FQGNSA. V was pared by 1 base and J by 2 bases, with 8 bases between. The CDR3 covers 14 residues. For the CDR3, the DNA is TGTGCCAGCAGCTTAGGTCCAGCGAACTATGGCTACACCTTC. Translation: CASSLGPANYGYTF.

The genes are TRBV2 and TRBJ1-2, with 12 bases that match TRBD1. J gave up 8 bases and V 6 bases, and 7 bases lay outside the gene matches. CDR1 and CDR2 (germline): SNHLY, FYNNEI. CDR3 length equals 14 residues. The CDR3 protein is CASRKGQGAQGYTF. The CDR3 DNA reads as TGTGCCAGCAGGAAGGGACAGGGGGCGCAAGGCTACACCTTC. The full variable domain, rest sourced from reference TRBV2 and TRBJ1-2, is EPEVTQTPSHQVTQMGQEVILRCVPISNHLYFYWYRQILGQKVEFLVSFYNNEISEKSEIFDDQFSVERPDGSNFTLKIRSTKLEDSAMYFCASRKGQGAQGYTFGSGTRLTVV.

The sample holds a few counts of this clone. This rearrangement joins TRBV7-8 to TRBJ2-2; 7 bases are shared with TRBD2. CDR1 and CDR2 from the germline V gene are SGHVS and FQNEAQ. The V and J ends lost 5 bases and 1 base, in that order; junction bases with no gene match: 7. The CDR3 is made up of 16 amino acids. The CDR3 loop is CASSRGGAENTGELFF. The CDR3 bases are TGTGCCAGCAGCCGGGGAGGGGCAGAGAACACCGGGGAGCTGTTTTTT.

The gene calls are TRBV27 and TRBJ2-3, with D possibly TRBD2 on 5 matching bases. The CDR3 sequence is 15 residues long. V lost 0 bases, J lost 0 bases, and 7 bases lay in between. Germline CDR1 reads MNHEY; CDR2 reads SMNVEV (reference sequence). Here the CDR3 reads CASSLSTRSTDTQYF. CDR3 bases: TGTGCCAGCAGTTTATCTACTAGAAGCACAGATACGCAGTATTTT.

This rearrangement joins TRBV5-1 to TRBJ1-2; possibly TRBD1 for D (5 bases). This CDR3 region has 14 residues. CDR1 is SGHRS, CDR2 YFSETQ, per germline. V lost 2 bases to trimming and J lost 8 bases, with 16 bases between them. The CDR3 loop is CASSLTGGDTGYTF. The DNA of the CDR3 is TGCGCCAGCAGCTTAACTGGAGGGGATACAGGCTACACCTTC.

This chain links TRBV24-1 with TRBJ2-3, with D possibly TRBD2 on 5 matching bases. CDR3 size: 15 residues. The germline CDR1 and CDR2 sequences are KGHDR and SFDVKD. V was trimmed by 2 bases and J by 0 bases, leaving 8 bases between them. The CDR3 reads CATSDSGRSTDTQYF. Here the CDR3 DNA reads TGTGCCACCAGTGATTCGGGAAGGAGCACAGATACGCAGTATTTT.

The V call is TRBV14, the J call TRBJ1-1, with D unresolved. Trimming removed 0 bases at V and 4 bases at J, with 18 bases between. The germline gives CDR1 SGHDN, CDR2 FVKESK. There are 17 residues in the CDR3. The CDR3 here is CASSQDPVSEGGTEAFF. Here the CDR3 DNA reads TGTGCCAGCAGCCAAGATCCTGTCAGCGAGGGTGGCACTGAAGCTTTCTTT.

A few counts support this clone. J is TRBJ1-5 and V is TRBV15, with 8 nucleotides matching TRBD1. Per the germline V gene, CDR1 is LNHNV and CDR2 is YYDKDF (reference sequence). CDR3 length: 15 amino acids. V lost 0 bases, J lost 5 bases, and 3 bases stayed unmatched. CDR3 bases: TGTGCCACCAGCAGAGAACAGGGGGGACATCAGCCCCAGCATTTT. Protein product: CATSREQGGHQPQHF.

This clone came up a few times. The chain has TRBV3-1 (or the pseudogene TRBV3-2) and TRBJ2-1, with 9 positions matching TRBD2. After removal of 4 bases from V and 5 bases from J, the junction contained 12 bases not matched to a gene. Germline values: CDR1 LGHDT, CDR2 YNNKEL (reference sequence). This CDR3 contains 17 residues. The CDR3 reads CASSRQGTSGPNNEQFF. CDR3 bases: TGTGCCAGCAGCCGGCAGGGTACTAGCGGGCCAAACAATGAGCAGTTCTTC.

By sample fraction, this clone is medium-sized. This sequence joins TRBV4-2 and TRBJ2-7, with D perhaps matching TRBD1 (6 bases). V lost 3 bases, J lost 10 bases, and 10 bases lay in between. Germline assignment: CDR1 LGHNA and CDR2 YNFKEQ. The CDR3 covers 11 residues. CDR3 loop: CASSHGTIQYF. CDR3 coding DNA: TGTGCCAGCAGCCATGGGACAATCCAGTACTTC.

There are a few counts of this clone. The chain links TRBV30 to TRBJ2-1; a weak D match, TRBD2 (5 bases). The V and J ends lost 4 bases and 7 bases respectively, with 23 bases between them. Germline V gene lookup returns CDR1 GTSNPN and CDR2 SVGIG (reference sequence). This CDR3 is built from 16 residues. DNA for the CDR3: TGTGCCTGGAATCTCCTACGGACTCCACCGGGGAATGAGCAGTTCTTC. This codes for CAWNLLRTPPGNEQFF.

This rearrangement joins TRBV4-1 to TRBJ2-1; possible D gene TRBD2, 6 bases. The germline V and J ends were trimmed by 0 bases and 3 bases, with 6 bases remaining between them. This CDR3 region has 14 residues. Germline CDR1 reads MGHRA; CDR2 reads YSYEKL. The CDR3 nucleotides are TGCGCCAGCAGCCAAGAAGCGGGCTACAATGAGCAGTTCTTC. Its protein product is CASSQEAGYNEQFF.

CDR3 bases: TGTGCCAGCAGCTATAACACCGGGGAGCTGTTTTTT. It specifies CASSYNTGELFF. V is TRBV6-2 or TRBV6-3 and J is TRBJ2-2; D uncertain. Germline-derived CDR1 and CDR2 are MNHEY and SVGEGT. The CDR3 is 12 amino acids. The V end lost 6 bases, the J end lost 2 bases, and 4 bases lay between the germline ends.

Within the sample, this clone is medium-sized. This sequence joins TRBV27 and TRBJ2-7; TRBD2 matches 8 bases. Germline values: CDR1 MNHEY, CDR2 SMNVEV (reference sequence). The CDR3 extends over 15 amino acids. V lost 5 bases, J lost 8 bases, and 14 bases stayed unmatched. The CDR3 loop is CASSPVSGSPHQQYF. The CDR3 nucleotides are TGTGCCAGCAGTCCCGTGAGCGGGAGTCCACACCAGCAGTACTTC.

The CDR3 nucleotides read TGTGCCAGCACCACTTACACTGAAGCTTTCTTT. Translating it yields CASTTYTEAFF. This chain uses TRBV28 with TRBJ1-1; no firm D call. This CDR3 is built from 11 residues. CDR1 and CDR2 from the germline V gene are MDHEN and SYDVKM. V gave up 7 bases and J gave up 3 bases, with 6 bases separating them.

V is TRBV3-1 (or the pseudogene TRBV3-2) and J is TRBJ1-4; 7 nucleotides line up with TRBD1. Germline V gene sequence: CDR1 LGHDT, CDR2 YNNKEL (reference sequence). J gave up 6 bases and V 4 bases, and 2 bases lay outside the gene matches. The length of the CDR3 is 13 residues. CDR3 sequence: CASSLGQHEKLFF. Here the CDR3 DNA reads TGTGCCAGCAGCCTGGGACAGCATGAAAAACTGTTTTTT.